This entry concerns a single T cell receptor (beta chain). Trimming pared 3 bases from V and 13 bases from J, leaving 13 bases between. The CDR3 contains 12 residues. Germline-derived CDR1 and CDR2 are SGHAT and FQNNGV. This specimen belongs to a study of blood T cell repertoires in COVID-19. Study context: Sites in the United States, Italy and Spain provided acute and convalescent COVID-19 samples. The cDNA or gDNA used as material had been derived from T cells, B-cell-depleted T cells, or PBMCs.

Original processing methods: Amplification of reference gene primers was used by the study to estimate nucleated cell counts. The data were produced by immunoSEQ multiplex PCR, yet TCRdb's version contains in-frame clones alone and is incomplete. V, J and clone size reflect that table, while D and trimming were determined from the DNA. The sample has about 140,000 clones, around 90% seen once; the top ten hold 1.5%. The sequence came from a woman aged 55-70 years with acute or convalescent COVID-19. Material for sequencing was peripheral blood. The J gene is TRBJ2-1, the V gene TRBV11-2; D gene uncertain. CDR3 bases: TGTGCCAGCAGCTTTACCGGCCGGGTACAGTTCTTC. This codes for CASSFTGRVQFF.